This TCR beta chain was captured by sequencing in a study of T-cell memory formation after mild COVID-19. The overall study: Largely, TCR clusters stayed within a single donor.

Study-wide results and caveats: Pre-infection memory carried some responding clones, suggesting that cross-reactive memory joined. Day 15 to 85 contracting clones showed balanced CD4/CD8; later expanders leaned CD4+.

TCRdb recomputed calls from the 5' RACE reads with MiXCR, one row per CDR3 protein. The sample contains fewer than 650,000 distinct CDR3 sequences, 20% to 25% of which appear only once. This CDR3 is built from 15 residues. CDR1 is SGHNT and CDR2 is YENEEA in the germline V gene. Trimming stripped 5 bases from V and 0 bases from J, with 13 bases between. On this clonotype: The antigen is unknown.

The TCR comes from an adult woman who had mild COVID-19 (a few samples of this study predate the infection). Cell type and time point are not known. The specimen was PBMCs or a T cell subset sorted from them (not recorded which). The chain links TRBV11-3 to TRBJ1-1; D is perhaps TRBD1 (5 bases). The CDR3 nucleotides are TGTGCCAGCAGCGCCAGAGGGGTCATGAACACTGAAGCTTTCTTT. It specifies CASSARGVMNTEAFF.